This TCR beta chain was documented in a study of blood T cell repertoires in COVID-19. Turning to the study itself: Acute and convalescent COVID-19 samples came from the United States, Italy and Spain. T cells, B-cell-depleted T cells, or PBMCs supplied cDNA or gDNA.

Clones were read by immunoSEQ multiplex PCR, and TCRdb kept only the in-frame ones, dropping some. The sample shows about 200,000 clones, roughly 87% of them seen only once. The V gene's germline CDR1 is SGHTA and CDR2 FQGTGA. Trimming stripped 3 bases from V and 5 bases from J, with 8 bases between. The CDR3 length is 13 residues. This clone was picked up one time. The sequence came from a man aged 60 to 69 with active or convalescent COVID-19. Input material: peripheral blood. This chain uses TRBV7-3 with TRBJ2-1; tentative D call: TRBD2 (5 bases). CDR3 nucleotides: TGTGCCAGCAGCTTCGGTAGCGACAATGAGCAGTTCTTC. Residues: CASSFGSDNEQFF.